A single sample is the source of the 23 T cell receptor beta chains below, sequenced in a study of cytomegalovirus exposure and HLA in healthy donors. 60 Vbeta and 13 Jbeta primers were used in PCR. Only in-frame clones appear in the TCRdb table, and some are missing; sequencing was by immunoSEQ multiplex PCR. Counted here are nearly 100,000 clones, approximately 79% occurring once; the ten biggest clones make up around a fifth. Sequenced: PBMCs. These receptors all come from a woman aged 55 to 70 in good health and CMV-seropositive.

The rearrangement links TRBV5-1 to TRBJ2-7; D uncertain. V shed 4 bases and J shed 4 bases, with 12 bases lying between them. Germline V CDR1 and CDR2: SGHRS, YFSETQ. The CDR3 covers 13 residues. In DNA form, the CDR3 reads TGCGCCAGCAGCCTCACCCTACAGTACGAGCAGTACTTC. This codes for CASSLTLQYEQYF.

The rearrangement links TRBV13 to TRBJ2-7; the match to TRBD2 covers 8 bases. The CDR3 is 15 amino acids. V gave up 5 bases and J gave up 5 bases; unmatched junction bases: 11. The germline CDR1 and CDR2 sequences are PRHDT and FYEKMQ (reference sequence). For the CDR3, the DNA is TGTGCCAGCAGCATCTTGAGCGGGAGTCATAACGAGCAGTACTTC. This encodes CASSILSGSHNEQYF.

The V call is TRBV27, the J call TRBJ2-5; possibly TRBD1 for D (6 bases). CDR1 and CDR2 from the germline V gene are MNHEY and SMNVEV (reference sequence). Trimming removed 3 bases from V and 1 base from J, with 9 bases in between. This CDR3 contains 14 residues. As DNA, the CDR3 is TGTGCCAGCAGTTTTCCAGGGGCCCAAGAGACCCAGTACTTC. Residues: CASSFPGAQETQYF.

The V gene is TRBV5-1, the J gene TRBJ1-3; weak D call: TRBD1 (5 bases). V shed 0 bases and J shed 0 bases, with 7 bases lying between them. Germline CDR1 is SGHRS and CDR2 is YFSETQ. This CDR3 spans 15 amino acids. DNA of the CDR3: TGCGCCAGCAGCTTGGTAGGGGTCTCTGGAAACACCATATATTTT. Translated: CASSLVGVSGNTIYF.

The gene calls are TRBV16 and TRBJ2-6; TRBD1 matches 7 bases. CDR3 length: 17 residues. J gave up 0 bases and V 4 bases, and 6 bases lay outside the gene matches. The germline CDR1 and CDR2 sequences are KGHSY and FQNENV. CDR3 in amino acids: CASSRRDSYSGANVLTF. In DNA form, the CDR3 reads TGTGCCAGCAGCCGAAGGGACAGTTACTCTGGGGCCAACGTCCTGACTTTC.

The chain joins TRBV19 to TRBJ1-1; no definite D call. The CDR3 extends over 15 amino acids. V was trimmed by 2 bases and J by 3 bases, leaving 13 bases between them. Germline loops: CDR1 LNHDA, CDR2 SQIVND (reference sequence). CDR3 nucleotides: TGTGCCAGTAGTATAACTGGCAGAGGAGACACTGAAGCTTTCTTT. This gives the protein CASSITGRGDTEAFF. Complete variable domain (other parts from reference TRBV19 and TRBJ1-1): DGGITQSPKYLFRKEGQNVTLSCEQNLNHDAMYWYRQDPGQGLRLIYYSQIVNDFQKGDIAEGYSVSREKKESFPLTVTSAQKNPTAFYLCASSITGRGDTEAFFGQGTRLTVV.

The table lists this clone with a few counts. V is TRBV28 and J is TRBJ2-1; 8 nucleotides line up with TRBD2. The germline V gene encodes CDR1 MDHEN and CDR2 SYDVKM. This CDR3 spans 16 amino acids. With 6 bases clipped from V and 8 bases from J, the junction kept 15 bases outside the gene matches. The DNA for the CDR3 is TGTGCCAGCAGCCCCCCAGGTTTGCGGGAGGTTTATGAGCAGTTCTTC. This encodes CASSPPGLREVYEQFF.

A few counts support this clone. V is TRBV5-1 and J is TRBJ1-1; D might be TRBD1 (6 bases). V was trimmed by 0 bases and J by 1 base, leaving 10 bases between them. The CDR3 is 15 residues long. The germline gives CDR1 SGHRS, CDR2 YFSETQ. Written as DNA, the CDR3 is TGCGCCAGCAGCTTGGCAGGACAGCAGAACACTGAAGCTTTCTTT. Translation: CASSLAGQQNTEAFF.

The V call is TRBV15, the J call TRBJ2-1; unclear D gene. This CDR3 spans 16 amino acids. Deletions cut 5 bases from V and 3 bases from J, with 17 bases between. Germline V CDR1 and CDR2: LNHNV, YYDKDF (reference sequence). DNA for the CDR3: TGTGCCACCAGCCCCCCCCGAGACTCCGACTACAATGAGCAGTTCTTC. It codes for CATSPPRDSDYNEQFF.

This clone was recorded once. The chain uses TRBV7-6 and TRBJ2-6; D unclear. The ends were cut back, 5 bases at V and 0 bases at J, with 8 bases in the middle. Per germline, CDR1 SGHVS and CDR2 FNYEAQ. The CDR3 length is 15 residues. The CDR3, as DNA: TGTGCCAGCAGCCGGGTTATCTCTGGGGCCAACGTCCTGACTTTC. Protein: CASSRVISGANVLTF. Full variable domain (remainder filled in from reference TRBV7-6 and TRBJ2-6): GAGVSQSPRYKVTKRGQDVALRCDPISGHVSLYWYRQALGQGPEFLTYFNYEAQQDKSGLPNDRFSAERPEGSISTLTIQRTEQRDSAMYRCASSRVISGANVLTFGAGSRLTVL.

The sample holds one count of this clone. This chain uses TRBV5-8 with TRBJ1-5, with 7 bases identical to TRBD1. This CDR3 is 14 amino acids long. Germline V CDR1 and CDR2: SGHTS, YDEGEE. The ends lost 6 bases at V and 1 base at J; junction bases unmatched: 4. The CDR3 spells CASTDRASNQPQHF. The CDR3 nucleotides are TGTGCCAGCACCGACAGGGCGAGCAATCAGCCCCAGCATTTT. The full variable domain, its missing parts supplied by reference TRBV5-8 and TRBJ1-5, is EAGVTQSPTHLIKTRGQQATLRCSPISGHTSVYWYQQALGLGLQFLLWYDEGEERNRGNFPPRFSGRQFPNYSSELNVNALELEDSALYLCASTDRASNQPQHFGDGTRLSIL.

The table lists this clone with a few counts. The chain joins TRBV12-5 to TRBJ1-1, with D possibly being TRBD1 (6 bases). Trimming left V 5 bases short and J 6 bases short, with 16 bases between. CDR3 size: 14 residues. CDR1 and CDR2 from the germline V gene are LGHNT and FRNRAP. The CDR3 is CASGNAPGDAEAFF. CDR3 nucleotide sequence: TGTGCTAGTGGTAATGCCCCAGGGGACGCTGAAGCTTTCTTT.

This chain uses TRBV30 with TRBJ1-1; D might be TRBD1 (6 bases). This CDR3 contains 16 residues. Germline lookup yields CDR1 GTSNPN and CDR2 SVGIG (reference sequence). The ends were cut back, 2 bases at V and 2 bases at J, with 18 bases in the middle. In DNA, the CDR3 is TGTGCCTGGAGTCCGCGGGGGCTACTACTCAACACTGAAGCTTTCTTT. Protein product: CAWSPRGLLLNTEAFF. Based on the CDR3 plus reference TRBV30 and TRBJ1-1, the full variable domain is SQTIHQWPATLVQPVGSPLSLECTVEGTSNPNLYWYRQAAGRGLQLLFYSVGIGQISSEVPQNLSASRPQDRQFILSSKKLLLSDSGFYLCAWSPRGLLLNTEAFFGQGTRLTVV.

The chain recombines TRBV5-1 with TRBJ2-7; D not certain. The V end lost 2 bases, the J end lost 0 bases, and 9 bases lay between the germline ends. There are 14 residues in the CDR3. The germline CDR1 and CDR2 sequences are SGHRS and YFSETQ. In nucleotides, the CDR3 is TGCGCCAGCAGCTTAGGCGGTAACTCCTACGAGCAGTACTTC. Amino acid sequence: CASSLGGNSYEQYF.

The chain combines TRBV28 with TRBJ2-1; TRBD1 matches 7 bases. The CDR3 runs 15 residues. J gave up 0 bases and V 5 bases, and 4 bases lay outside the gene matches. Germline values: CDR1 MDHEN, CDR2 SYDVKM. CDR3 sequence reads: CASSQDRNSYNEQFF. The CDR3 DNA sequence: TGTGCCAGCAGTCAGGACAGGAACTCCTACAATGAGCAGTTCTTC.

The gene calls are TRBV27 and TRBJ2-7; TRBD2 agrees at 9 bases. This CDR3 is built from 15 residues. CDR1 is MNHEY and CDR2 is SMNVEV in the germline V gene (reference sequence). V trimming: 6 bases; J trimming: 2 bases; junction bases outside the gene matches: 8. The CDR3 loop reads CASRPSGRTTYEQYF. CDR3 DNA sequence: TGTGCCAGCAGACCCAGCGGGAGGACTACCTACGAGCAGTACTTC.

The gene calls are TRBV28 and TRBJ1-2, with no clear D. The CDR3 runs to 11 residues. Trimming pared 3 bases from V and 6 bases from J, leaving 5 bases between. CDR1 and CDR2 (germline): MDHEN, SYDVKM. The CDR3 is CASSLGDGYTF. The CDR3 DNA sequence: TGTGCCAGCAGTTTGGGCGATGGCTACACCTTC.

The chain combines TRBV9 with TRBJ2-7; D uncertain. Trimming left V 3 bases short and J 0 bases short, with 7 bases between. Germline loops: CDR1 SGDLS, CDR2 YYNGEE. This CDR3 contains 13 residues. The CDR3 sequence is CASSEASSYEQYF. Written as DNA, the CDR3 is TGTGCCAGCAGCGAGGCTAGCTCCTACGAGCAGTACTTC. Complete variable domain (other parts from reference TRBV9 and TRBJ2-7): DSGVTQTPKHLITATGQRVTLRCSPRSGDLSVYWYQQSLDQGLQFLIQYYNGEERAKGNILERFSAQQFPDLHSELNLSSLELGDSALYFCASSEASSYEQYFGPGTRLTVT.

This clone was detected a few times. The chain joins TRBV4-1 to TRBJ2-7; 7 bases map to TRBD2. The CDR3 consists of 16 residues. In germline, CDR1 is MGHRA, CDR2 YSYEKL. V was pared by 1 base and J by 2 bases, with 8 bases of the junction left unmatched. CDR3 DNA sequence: TGCGCCAGCAGCCAAGTGGGCAAACTAGCGACCTACGAGCAGTACTTC. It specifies CASSQVGKLATYEQYF.

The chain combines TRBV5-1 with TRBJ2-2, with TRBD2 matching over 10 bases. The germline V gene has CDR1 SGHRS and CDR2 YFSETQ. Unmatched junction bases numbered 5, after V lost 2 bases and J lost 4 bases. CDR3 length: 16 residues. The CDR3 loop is CASSFSLAGATGELFF. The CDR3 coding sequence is TGCGCCAGCAGCTTCTCCCTAGCGGGAGCCACCGGGGAGCTGTTTTTT.

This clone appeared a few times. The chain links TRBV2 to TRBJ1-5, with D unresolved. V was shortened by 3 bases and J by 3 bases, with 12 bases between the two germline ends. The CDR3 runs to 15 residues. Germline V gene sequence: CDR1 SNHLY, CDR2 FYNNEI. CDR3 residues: CASSETGVNNQPQHF. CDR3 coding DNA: TGTGCCAGCAGTGAGACCGGGGTTAACAATCAGCCCCAGCATTTT. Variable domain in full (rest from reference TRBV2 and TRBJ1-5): EPEVTQTPSHQVTQMGQEVILRCVPISNHLYFYWYRQILGQKVEFLVSFYNNEISEKSEIFDDQFSVERPDGSNFTLKIRSTKLEDSAMYFCASSETGVNNQPQHFGDGTRLSIL.

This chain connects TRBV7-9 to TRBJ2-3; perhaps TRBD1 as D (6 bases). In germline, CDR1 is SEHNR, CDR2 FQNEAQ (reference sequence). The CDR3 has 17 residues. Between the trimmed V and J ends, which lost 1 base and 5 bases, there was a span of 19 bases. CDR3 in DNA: TGTGCCAGCAGCTTAGGCGGTCCCGGCAGGGGTAAAGATACGCAGTATTTT. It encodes CASSLGGPGRGKDTQYF.

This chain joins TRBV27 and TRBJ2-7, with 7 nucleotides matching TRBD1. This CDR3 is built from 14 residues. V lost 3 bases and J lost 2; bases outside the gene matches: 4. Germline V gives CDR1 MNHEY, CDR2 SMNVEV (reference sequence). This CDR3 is CASSFGTDTYEQYF. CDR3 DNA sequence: TGTGCCAGCAGTTTCGGGACAGATACCTACGAGCAGTACTTC.